One TCR beta chain is described in this entry. The sample is drawn from a study of T cell changes during pregnancy in multiple sclerosis. This table comes from immunoSEQ multiplex PCR, and its TCRdb copy is limited to in-frame clones, with some not included. The top ten clones hold approximately 7% of a sample with more than 25,000 clones, about nine tenths of them seen once. This CDR3 contains 13 residues. Trimming cost V 3 bases and J 3 bases; bases outside gene matches: 3. The V gene's germline CDR1 is SQVTM and CDR2 ANQGSEA. The chain carries TRBV29-1 and TRBJ2-5; 8 bases agree with TRBD2. The receptor comes from a female donor with multiple sclerosis, enrolled in a pregnancy study. The specimen was CD8+ T cells from peripheral blood mononuclear cells, collected after pregnancy. This chain's CDR3 is CSVDRGGEETQYF. CDR3 coding DNA: TGCAGCGTTGATCGGGGGGGAGAAGAGACCCAGTACTTC.